This T cell receptor (beta chain) was observed in a study of CD8+ T cells in alopecia areata. This clone was counted between two and nine times. TCR sequencing used cDNA made by reverse transcription of extracted RNA. Assay used: immunoSEQ multiplex PCR; TCRdb lists only in-frame clones, some missing. Here the sample spans 90,000 to 130,000 clones, 55% to 70% being singletons. The ends were cut back, 0 bases at V and 0 bases at J, with 6 bases in the middle. The length of the CDR3 is 14 residues. Germline CDR1 reads SGHKS; CDR2 reads YYEKEE (reference sequence). The rearrangement uses TRBV5-5 and TRBJ2-5; D is perhaps TRBD1 (5 bases). The source of this sequence is a human donor with alopecia areata. The sequenced sample consisted of NKG2D-low CD8+ T cells sorted from blood. The CDR3 is CASSLDRYQETQYF. CDR3 DNA: TGTGCCAGCAGCTTGGACAGGTACCAAGAGACCCAGTACTTC.